The 19 T cell receptor beta chains listed next were all sequenced from one sample in a study of blood T cell repertoires in COVID-19. The assay was immunoSEQ multiplex PCR, and TCRdb's table has in-frame clones only and misses some. The data show 200,000 to 250,000 clones, about 91% seen once. Sequencing input: peripheral blood. These receptors all stem from a man aged 25-45 years with acute or convalescent COVID-19.

CDR3 sequence (DNA): TGTGCCAGCAGTTACCTGACAGGGGTTAACTCCTACGAGCAGTACTTC. Amino acids: CASSYLTGVNSYEQYF. V is TRBV6-6 and J is TRBJ2-7, with TRBD1 matching 8 bases. This CDR3 has 16 residues. V lost 2 bases and J lost 0; bases outside the gene matches: 6. Per germline, CDR1 MNHNY and CDR2 SVGAGI (reference sequence).

The genes are TRBV19 and TRBJ2-3; 7 bases map to TRBD2. The CDR3 runs to 15 residues. The J segment lost 1 base and the V segment lost 7 bases, leaving 8 bases of the junction unmatched. Germline CDR1 and CDR2: LNHDA and SQIVND (reference sequence). This chain's CDR3 is CASTTGAGGTDTQYF. CDR3 nucleotide sequence: TGTGCCAGTACAACCGGGGCGGGGGGCACAGATACGCAGTATTTT.

The rearrangement links TRBV4-1 to TRBJ2-2, with 9 bases fitting TRBD2. J lost 7 bases, V lost 3 bases, and 9 bases had no gene match. This CDR3 spans 16 amino acids. In germline, CDR1 is MGHRA, CDR2 YSYEKL. The CDR3 reads CASSHPGGRAGGELFF. The CDR3 bases are TGCGCCAGCAGCCACCCGGGCGGGAGGGCTGGCGGGGAGCTGTTTTTT.

The V gene is TRBV28, the J gene TRBJ2-7; 7 bases line up with TRBD2. V shed 6 bases, J shed 2 bases, and the junction held 10 bases outside the gene matches. CDR1 and CDR2 from the germline V gene are MDHEN and SYDVKM. CDR3 length: 15 amino acids. The CDR3 coding sequence is TGTGCCAGCAGCCCATTTGCGGGAGCTCCCTACGAGCAGTACTTC. It translates to CASSPFAGAPYEQYF.

This chain joins TRBV7-5 and TRBJ2-6; TRBD2, the table's D call, lacks a check against the DNA. TRBV7-5 is an annotated pseudogene. The CDR3 loop spans 18 amino acids. The CDR3 nucleotides are TGTGCCAGAAGACGCCCGGACGGGGAAGCCTCTGGGGCCAACGTCCTGACTTTC. Its protein is CARRRPDGEASGANVLTF.

The count of this clone is one. The chain is built from TRBV19 and TRBJ1-5; D perhaps matches TRBD1 (5 bases). In germline, CDR1 is LNHDA, CDR2 SQIVND (reference sequence). V was trimmed by 4 bases and J by 5 bases, leaving 9 bases between them. CDR3 size: 13 residues. The CDR3 sequence: CASSTGSDQPQHF. In nucleotides, the CDR3 is TGTGCCAGTAGTACAGGGTCTGATCAGCCCCAGCATTTT.

As DNA, the CDR3 is TGTGCCAGCAGCTACCTACAGGGGCCCCAAGAGACCCAGTACTTC. Its protein is CASSYLQGPQETQYF. The chain is built from TRBV28 and TRBJ2-5, with 7 bases aligning to TRBD1. Germline V lookup: CDR1 MDHEN, CDR2 SYDVKM. This CDR3 comprises 15 residues. V lost 6 bases, J lost 1 base, and 8 bases stayed unmatched.

V and J are TRBV30 and TRBJ2-6; D unresolved. Trimming removed 0 bases at V and 0 bases at J, with 3 bases between. Germline V CDR1 and CDR2: GTSNPN, SVGIG (reference sequence). The CDR3 extends over 14 amino acids. CDR3 bases: TGTGCCTGGAGTGTGTACTCTGGGGCCAACGTCCTGACTTTC. Protein: CAWSVYSGANVLTF.

This sequence joins TRBV2 and TRBJ1-5; a weak D match, TRBD1 (6 bases). CDR1 SNHLY and CDR2 FYNNEI come from the germline V gene. V shed 6 bases and J shed 0 bases, with 12 bases lying between them. The CDR3 is made up of 15 amino acids. The CDR3 DNA reads TGTGCCAGCAGGGACAGTGATTATAGCAATCAGCCCCAGCATTTT. Its translation is CASRDSDYSNQPQHF.

The chain joins TRBV6-1 to TRBJ2-7; D is undetermined. The CDR3 is 17 residues long. Germline CDR1 MNHNS, CDR2 SASEGT. Trimming took 2 bases from V and 4 from J, leaving 21 bases between them. CDR3 in DNA: TGTGCCAGCAGTGAATTCCCACAGCCGCTGGTCGGATACGAGCAGTACTTC. This gives the protein CASSEFPQPLVGYEQYF.

This chain joins TRBV7-3 and TRBJ2-1; 10 positions agree with TRBD2. V lost 4 bases and J lost 3; bases outside the gene matches: 9. The CDR3 extends over 17 amino acids. Germline CDR1 reads SGHTA; CDR2 reads FQGTGA. This chain's CDR3 is CASSYLPLAGGYNEQFF. CDR3 coding DNA: TGTGCCAGCAGCTACCTCCCGTTAGCGGGAGGCTACAATGAGCAGTTCTTC.

This chain joins TRBV18 and TRBJ2-1; possible D gene TRBD1, 5 bases. This CDR3 is built from 14 residues. V lost 3 bases to trimming and J lost 13 bases, with 19 bases between them. Germline lookup yields CDR1 KGHSH and CDR2 LQKENI. The CDR3 nucleotides read TGTGCCAGCTCACCGACAAACACCAGGGTCGCTCAGTTCTTC. Protein product: CASSPTNTRVAQFF.

J is TRBJ2-3 and V is TRBV29-1; no clear D gene. The CDR3 sequence is 14 residues long. Trimming removed 4 bases at V and 0 bases at J, with 11 bases between. CDR1 and CDR2 from the germline V gene are SQVTM and ANQGSEA. The CDR3 sequence is CSVARLTSTDTQYF. The CDR3 DNA sequence: TGCAGCGTTGCCCGCCTGACTAGCACAGATACGCAGTATTTT.

The chain employs TRBV27 and TRBJ1-2, with D possibly matching TRBD1 (6 bases). This CDR3 has 19 residues. The germline V gene has CDR1 MNHEY and CDR2 SMNVEV (reference sequence). The germline V and J ends were trimmed by 1 base and 0 bases, with 21 bases remaining between them. CDR3 nucleotides: TGTGCCAGCAGTTTATTCTCGAAAACCCCAGGGGTCACTAACTATGGCTACACCTTC. It specifies CASSLFSKTPGVTNYGYTF.

The chain carries TRBV30 and TRBJ1-4, with D possibly matching TRBD1 (5 bases). This CDR3 comprises 14 residues. Germline V gene data show CDR1 as GTSNPN and CDR2 as SVGIG (reference sequence). Trimming removed 2 bases at V and 2 bases at J, with 9 bases between. As DNA, the CDR3 is TGTGCCTGGAGTACAGGAGGGACTAATGAAAAACTGTTTTTT. Translating gives CAWSTGGTNEKLFF.

This clone was counted many times. This chain links TRBV11-1 with TRBJ2-2; a possible D gene is TRBD2 (6 bases). V was pared by 4 bases and J by 3 bases, with 12 bases between. The germline gives CDR1 SGHAT, CDR2 FQDESV (reference sequence). The length of the CDR3 is 15 residues. Here the CDR3 reads CASSSSWGDTGELFF. The CDR3 coding sequence is TGTGCCAGCAGCTCCTCTTGGGGGGACACCGGGGAGCTGTTTTTT.

The chain combines TRBV14 with TRBJ1-6; TRBD1 might be the D (6 bases). The V end was cut by 8 bases, the J end by 7 bases, with 18 bases between. Germline V gene lookup returns CDR1 SGHDN and CDR2 FVKESK. The CDR3 spans 15 residues. CDR3 coding DNA: TGTGCCAGCTGTCGGGGTCCAGGGGAGAATTCACCCCTCCACTTT. Its protein product is CASCRGPGENSPLHF.

This clone was picked up a small number of times. V usage is TRBV11-1 and J usage is TRBJ2-2; 7 positions match TRBD2. Losses at the gene ends were 3 bases for V and 1 base for J; bases not matched to a gene: 2. Germline V gives CDR1 SGHAT, CDR2 FQDESV (reference sequence). The CDR3 totals 15 residues. The CDR3 loop is CASSFAGVNTGELFF. DNA of the CDR3: TGTGCCAGCAGCTTTGCGGGGGTGAACACCGGGGAGCTGTTTTTT.

V is TRBV18 and J is TRBJ2-2; no reliable D call. Trimming removed 2 bases at V and 4 bases at J, with 5 bases between. CDR3 length equals 13 residues. In germline, CDR1 is KGHSH, CDR2 LQKENI. The CDR3 loop reads CASSPALTGELFF. CDR3 nucleotide sequence: TGTGCCAGCTCACCAGCGCTCACCGGGGAGCTGTTTTTT.